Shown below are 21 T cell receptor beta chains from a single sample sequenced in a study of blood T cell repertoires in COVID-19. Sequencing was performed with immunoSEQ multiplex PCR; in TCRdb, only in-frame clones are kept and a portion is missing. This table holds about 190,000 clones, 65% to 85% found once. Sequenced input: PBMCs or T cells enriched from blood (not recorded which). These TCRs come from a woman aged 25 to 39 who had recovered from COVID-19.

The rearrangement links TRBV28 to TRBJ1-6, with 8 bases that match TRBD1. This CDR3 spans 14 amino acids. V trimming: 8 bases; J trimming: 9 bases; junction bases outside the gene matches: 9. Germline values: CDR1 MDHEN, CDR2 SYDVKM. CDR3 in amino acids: CASGPDRVSSPLHF. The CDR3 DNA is TGTGCCAGCGGGCCGGACAGGGTCAGTTCACCCCTCCACTTT.

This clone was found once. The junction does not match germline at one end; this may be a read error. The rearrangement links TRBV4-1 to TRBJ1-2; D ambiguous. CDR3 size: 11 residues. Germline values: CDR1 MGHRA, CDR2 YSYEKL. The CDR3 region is CASSQSGLDFF. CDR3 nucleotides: TGCGCCAGCAGCCAATCCGGACTGGACTTCTTC.

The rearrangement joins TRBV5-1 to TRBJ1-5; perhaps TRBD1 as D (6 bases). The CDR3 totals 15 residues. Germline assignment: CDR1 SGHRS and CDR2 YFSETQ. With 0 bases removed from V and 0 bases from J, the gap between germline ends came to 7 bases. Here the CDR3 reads CASSLAGVSNQPQHF. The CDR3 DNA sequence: TGCGCCAGCAGCTTGGCAGGGGTTAGCAATCAGCCCCAGCATTTT.

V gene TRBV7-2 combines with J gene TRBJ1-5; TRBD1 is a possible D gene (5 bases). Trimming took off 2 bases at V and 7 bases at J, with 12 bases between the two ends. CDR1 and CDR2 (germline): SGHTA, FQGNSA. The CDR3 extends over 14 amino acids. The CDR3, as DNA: TGTGCCAGCAGCTTAATCCCCAACAGGCAGCCCCAGCATTTT. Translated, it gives CASSLIPNRQPQHF.

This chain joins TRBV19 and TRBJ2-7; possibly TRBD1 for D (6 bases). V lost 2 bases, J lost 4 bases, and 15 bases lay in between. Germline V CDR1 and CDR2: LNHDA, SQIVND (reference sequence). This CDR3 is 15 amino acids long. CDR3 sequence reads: CASSILGTSLYEQYF. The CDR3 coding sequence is TGTGCCAGTAGTATACTCGGGACATCCCTTTACGAGCAGTACTTC.

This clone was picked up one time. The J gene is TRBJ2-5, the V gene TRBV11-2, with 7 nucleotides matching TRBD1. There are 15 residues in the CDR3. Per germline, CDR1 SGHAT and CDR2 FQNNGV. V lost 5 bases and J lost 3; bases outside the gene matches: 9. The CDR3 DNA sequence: TGTGCCAGCAGCCCTAGCCCGGGACAGAAAGAGACCCAGTACTTC. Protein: CASSPSPGQKETQYF.

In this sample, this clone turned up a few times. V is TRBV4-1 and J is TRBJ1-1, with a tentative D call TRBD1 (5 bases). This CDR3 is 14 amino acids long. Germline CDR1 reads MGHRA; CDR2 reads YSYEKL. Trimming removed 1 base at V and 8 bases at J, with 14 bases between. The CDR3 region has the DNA TGCGCCAGCAGCCAAGGGGAAGGACAAGGCGAAGCTTTCTTT. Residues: CASSQGEGQGEAFF.

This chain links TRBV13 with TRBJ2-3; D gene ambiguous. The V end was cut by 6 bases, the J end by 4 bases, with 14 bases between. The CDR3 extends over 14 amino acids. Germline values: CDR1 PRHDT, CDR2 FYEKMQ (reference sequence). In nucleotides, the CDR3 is TGTGCCAGCAGACTAAATTGGGTCTCAGATACGCAGTATTTT. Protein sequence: CASRLNWVSDTQYF.

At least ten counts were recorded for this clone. The DNA of the CDR3 is TGTGCTAGTGGTTTGGGGGGACTTACGGCGCAGTATTTT. It specifies CASGLGGLTAQYF. The chain combines TRBV12-5 with TRBJ2-3, with D perhaps matching TRBD2 (6 bases). V lost 1 base and J 10 bases, leaving 12 bases between the germline ends. CDR1 and CDR2 (germline): LGHNT, FRNRAP. The CDR3 covers 13 residues.

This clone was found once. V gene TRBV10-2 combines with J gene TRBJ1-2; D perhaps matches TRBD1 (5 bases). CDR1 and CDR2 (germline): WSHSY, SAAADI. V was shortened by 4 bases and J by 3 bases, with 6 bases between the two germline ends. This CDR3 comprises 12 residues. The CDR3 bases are TGCGCCAGCAGTGCCAGGGACTATGGCTACACCTTC. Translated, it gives CASSARDYGYTF.

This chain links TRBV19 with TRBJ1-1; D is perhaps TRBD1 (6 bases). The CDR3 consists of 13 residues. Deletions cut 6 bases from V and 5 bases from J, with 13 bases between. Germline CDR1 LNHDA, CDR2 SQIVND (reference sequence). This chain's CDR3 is CASSPDRRTEAFF. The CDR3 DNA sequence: TGTGCCAGTAGCCCCGACAGGAGGACTGAAGCTTTCTTT.

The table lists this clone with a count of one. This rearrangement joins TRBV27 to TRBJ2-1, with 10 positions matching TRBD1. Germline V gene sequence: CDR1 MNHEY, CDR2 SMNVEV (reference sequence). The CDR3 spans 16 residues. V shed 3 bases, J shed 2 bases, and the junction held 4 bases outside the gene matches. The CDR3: CASSFPGQGAYNEQFF. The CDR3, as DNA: TGTGCCAGCAGTTTCCCAGGACAGGGGGCCTACAATGAGCAGTTCTTC.

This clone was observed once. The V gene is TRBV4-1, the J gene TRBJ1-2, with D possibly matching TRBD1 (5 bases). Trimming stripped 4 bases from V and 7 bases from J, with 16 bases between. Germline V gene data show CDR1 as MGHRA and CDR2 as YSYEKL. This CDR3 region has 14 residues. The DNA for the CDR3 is TGCGCCAGCAGCCCCTTAGGCGGGGGTCGTGGCTACACCTTC. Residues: CASSPLGGGRGYTF.

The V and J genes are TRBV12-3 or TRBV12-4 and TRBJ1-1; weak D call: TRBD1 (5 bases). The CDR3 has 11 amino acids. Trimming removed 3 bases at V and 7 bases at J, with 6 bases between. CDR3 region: CASSLGHEAFF. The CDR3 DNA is TGTGCCAGCAGTTTGGGGCATGAAGCTTTCTTT.

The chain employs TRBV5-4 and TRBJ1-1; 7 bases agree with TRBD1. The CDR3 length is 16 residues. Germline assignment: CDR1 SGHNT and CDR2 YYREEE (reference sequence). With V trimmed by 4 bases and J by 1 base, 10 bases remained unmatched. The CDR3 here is CASSRGQVVENTEAFF. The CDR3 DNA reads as TGTGCCAGCAGCAGAGGACAGGTCGTGGAGAACACTGAAGCTTTCTTT.

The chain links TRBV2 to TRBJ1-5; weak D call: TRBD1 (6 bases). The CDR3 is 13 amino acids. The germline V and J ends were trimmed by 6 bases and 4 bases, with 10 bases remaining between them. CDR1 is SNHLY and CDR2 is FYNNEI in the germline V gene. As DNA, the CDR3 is TGTGCCAGCAGGGTACAGGGAAATCAGCCCCAGCATTTT. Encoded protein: CASRVQGNQPQHF.

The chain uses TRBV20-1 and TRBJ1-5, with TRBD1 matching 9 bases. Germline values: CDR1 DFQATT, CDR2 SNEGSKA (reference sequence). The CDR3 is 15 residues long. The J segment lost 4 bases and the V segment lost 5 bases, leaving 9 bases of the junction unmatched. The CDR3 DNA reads TGCAGTGCTCGTGACAGGGGGTTCAGGAATCAGCCCCAGCATTTT. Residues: CSARDRGFRNQPQHF.

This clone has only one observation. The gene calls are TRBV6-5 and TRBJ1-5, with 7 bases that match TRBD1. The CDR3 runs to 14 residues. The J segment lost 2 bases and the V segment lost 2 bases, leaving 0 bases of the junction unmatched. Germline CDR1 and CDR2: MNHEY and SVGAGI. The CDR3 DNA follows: TGTGCCAGCAGTTACGGGACAGGCAATCAGCCCCAGCATTTT. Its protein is CASSYGTGNQPQHF.

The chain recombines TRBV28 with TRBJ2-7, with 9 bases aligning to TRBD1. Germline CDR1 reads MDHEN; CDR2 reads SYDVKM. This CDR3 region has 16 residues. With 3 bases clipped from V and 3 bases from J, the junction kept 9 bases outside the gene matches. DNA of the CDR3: TGTGCCAGCAGTTTGCCTCCGGGACAGGGCTTCTACGAGCAGTACTTC. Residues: CASSLPPGQGFYEQYF.

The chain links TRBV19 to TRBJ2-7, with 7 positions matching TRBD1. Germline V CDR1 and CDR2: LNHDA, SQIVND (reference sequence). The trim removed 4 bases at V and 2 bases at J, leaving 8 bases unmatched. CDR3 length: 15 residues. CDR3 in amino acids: CASSTTGTATYEQYF. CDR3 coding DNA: TGTGCCAGTAGTACAACCGGGACAGCGACCTACGAGCAGTACTTC.

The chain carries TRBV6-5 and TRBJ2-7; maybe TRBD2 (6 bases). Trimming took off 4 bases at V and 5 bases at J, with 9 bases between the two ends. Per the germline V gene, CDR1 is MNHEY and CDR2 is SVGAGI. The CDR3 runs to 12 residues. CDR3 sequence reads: CASSSEGHEQYF. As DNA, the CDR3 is TGTGCCAGCAGTTCGGAGGGACACGAGCAGTACTTC.